The rows below give T cell receptor beta chains drawn from one sample of a study of control samples from healthy donors and cancer patients. TCRdb's copy holds only in-frame clones and misses some; the assay was immunoSEQ multiplex PCR. The top ten hold 15% to 20% of the sample, which has around 100,000 clones, around 89% seen once. The sequenced sample was PBMCs. The receptors stem from a man aged 60 to 75 with lung cancer. The CDR3 runs from the conserved cysteine through the conserved F or W. Each record gives: J gene, V gene, clone size, D gene, CDR3 protein, CDR3 DNA. The D gene is left open where the match is weak. Clone size appears in some rows only: once, few, many, or a class for an expanded clone.

>TRBJ2-7|TRBV5-6|-|TRBD2
CASSFGGEPYEQYF
TGTGCCAGCAGCTTCGGGGGGGAGCCCTACGAGCAGTACTTC
>TRBJ2-1|TRBV7-7|-|-
CASSLMPGAGEQFF
TGTGCCAGCAGCTTAATGCCGGGGGCGGGTGAGCAGTTCTTC
>TRBJ1-2|TRBV2|-|-
CASSVALTYGYTF
TGTGCCAGCAGTGTCGCACTGACCTATGGCTACACCTTC
>TRBJ2-5|TRBV5-1|-|TRBD1
CASSSLLTGDETQYF
TGCGCCAGCAGCTCCCTACTGACAGGGGATGAGACCCAGTACTTC
>TRBJ1-5|TRBV4-1|-|-
CASSQQANQPQHF
TGCGCCAGCAGCCAGCAAGCGAATCAGCCCCAGCATTTT
>TRBJ2-5|TRBV7-2|few|-
CASSSRVGAGTQYF
TGTGCCAGCAGCTCCAGGGTAGGTGCCGGCACCCAGTACTTC
>TRBJ2-5|TRBV7-9|-|TRBD2
CASSSRRSGAKETQYF
TGTGCCAGCAGCTCCCGTAGGAGCGGGGCCAAAGAGACCCAGTACTTC
>TRBJ2-5|TRBV5-1|-|-
CASSTQWYETQYF
TGCGCCAGCAGCACCCAATGGTATGAGACCCAGTACTTC
>TRBJ1-1|TRBV6-5|-|-
CASSYTKAVEAFF
TGTGCCAGCAGTTACACTAAGGCGGTTGAAGCTTTCTTT
>TRBJ1-2|TRBV27|-|-
CASSLAGGYGYTF
TGTGCCAGCAGTTTGGCCGGCGGCTATGGCTACACCTTC
>TRBJ1-4|TRBV11-2|-|TRBD1
CASSLFRTGPEKLFF
TGTGCCAGCAGCTTATTCCGGACAGGGCCTGAAAAACTGTTTTTT
>TRBJ1-1|TRBV5-1|once|-
CASSGGLGNTEAFF
TGCGCCAGCAGCGGCGGCTTGGGGAACACTGAAGCTTTCTTT
>TRBJ1-5|TRBV5-8|few|-
CASSDYRAVNQPQHF
TGTGCCAGCAGCGACTACCGGGCCGTAAATCAGCCCCAGCATTTT
>TRBJ2-2|TRBV19|-|TRBD1
CASSIQGAWTGELFF
TGTGCCAGTAGTATACAGGGGGCCTGGACCGGGGAGCTGTTTTTT
>TRBJ2-2|TRBV15|-|TRBD1
CATSFATGTNTGELFF
TGTGCCACCAGCTTCGCGACAGGGACGAACACCGGGGAGCTGTTTTTT
>TRBJ2-4|TRBV24-1|few|TRBD1
CATATGSQNIQYF
TGTGCCACAGCGACAGGGAGCCAAAACATTCAGTACTTC
>TRBJ2-7|TRBV20-1|-|-
CSASGAVTRNEQYF
TGCAGTGCTAGTGGGGCAGTCACGCGCAACGAGCAGTACTTC
>TRBJ1-5|TRBV21-1|-|-
CARTVIRDRGNSNQPQHF
TGTGCCAGAACTGTCATCCGGGACAGGGGAAATAGCAATCAGCCCCAGCATTTT
>TRBJ2-2|TRBV5-1|-|TRBD1
CASSSFGTGVGNANTGELFF
TGCGCCAGCAGCTCCTTCGGGACAGGGGTGGGTAACGCGAACACCGGGGAGCTGTTTTTT
>TRBJ1-6|TRBV6-2/TRBV6-3|once|TRBD1
CASSYSTDRLNSPLHF
TGTGCCAGCAGTTACTCGACGGACAGGCTTAATTCACCCCTCCACTTT
>TRBJ2-7|TRBV7-9|-|-
CASSLNTAAYEQYF
TGTGCCAGCAGCTTAAACACAGCAGCCTACGAGCAGTACTTC
>TRBJ2-5|TRBV7-2|-|-
CASSPYSPASKETQYF
TGTGCCAGCAGCCCATATTCCCCCGCCAGTAAGGAGACCCAGTACTTC
>TRBJ2-4|TRBV14|-|TRBD1
CASSLQQGGAGNIQYF
TGTGCCAGCAGCCTCCAGCAAGGGGGCGCGGGAAACATTCAGTACTTC
>TRBJ2-2|TRBV6-4|many|TRBD1
CASSDKGQGETGELFF
TGTGCCAGCAGTGACAAGGGACAGGGTGAAACCGGGGAGCTGTTTTTT
>TRBJ2-5|TRBV30|-|-
CAWSRDGVSETQYF
TGTGCCTGGAGCCGGGATGGGGTGTCAGAGACCCAGTACTTC
>TRBJ1-1|TRBV6-6|-|-
CASSPPLWQGTHTEAFF
TGTGCCAGCAGTCCCCCCCTTTGGCAGGGAACACACACTGAAGCTTTCTTT
>TRBJ2-2|TRBV6-1|-|TRBD2
CASSEFAGANTGELFF
TGTGCCAGCAGTGAATTTGCGGGGGCGAACACCGGGGAGCTGTTTTTT
>TRBJ2-3|TRBV19|-|-
CASSIHSGGVDTQYF
TGTGCCAGTAGTATTCACTCAGGGGGGGTAGATACGCAGTATTTT
>TRBJ1-2|TRBV5-1|once|-
CASSLGDGLYGYTF
TGCGCCAGCAGCTTGGGGGACGGCTTGTATGGCTACACCTTC
>TRBJ1-4|TRBV6-5|-|-
CASRPLWVGGEKLFF
TGTGCCAGCAGGCCTCTCTGGGTGGGGGGTGAAAAACTGTTTTTT
>TRBJ2-5|TRBV10-1|-|-
CASSESSGTQYF
TGCGCCAGCAGTGAGTCTTCGGGGACCCAGTACTTC
>TRBJ2-3|TRBV12-5|-|-
CASGLVETGAGTDTQYF
TGTGCTAGTGGTTTGGTAGAAACGGGGGCAGGCACAGATACGCAGTATTTT
>TRBJ1-2|TRBV12-3/TRBV12-4|-|-
CASGGHVYGYTF
TGTGCCAGCGGAGGACACGTCTATGGCTACACCTTC